This TCR beta chain was found in a study of cytomegalovirus exposure and HLA in healthy donors. Study-level background: An earlier analysis found fewer than 140 million unique TCR beta sequences from about 190 million T cells.

The CDR3 spans 13 residues. From germline, CDR1 is SGHTA and CDR2 FQGNSA. The V and J ends lost 5 bases and 5 bases, in that order; junction bases with no gene match: 4. The PCR used 60 Vbeta and 13 Jbeta primers. TCRdb keeps only in-frame clones here, not all; method: immunoSEQ multiplex PCR. The table includes 150,000 to 200,000 clones, around 80% detected once. Findings of the study overall: When a later analysis was performed, an Asian-associated ancestry cluster reportedly had fewer N-insertions than the roughly 700-donor mean. As immune exposure information, only CMV serostatus was available. An observed cluster of highly shared sequence variants was recorded as a likely sequencing artifact.

A remark on this clone: Its antigen is currently unknown.

The chain carries TRBV7-2 and TRBJ1-2, with TRBD1 identical over 8 bases. The source of this sequence is a woman in her forties or fifties in good health and CMV-seronegative. The specimen sequenced was PBMCs. The CDR3 sequence: CASSDRGGYGYTF. The CDR3 DNA is TGTGCCAGCAGCGACAGGGGCGGGTATGGCTACACCTTC.